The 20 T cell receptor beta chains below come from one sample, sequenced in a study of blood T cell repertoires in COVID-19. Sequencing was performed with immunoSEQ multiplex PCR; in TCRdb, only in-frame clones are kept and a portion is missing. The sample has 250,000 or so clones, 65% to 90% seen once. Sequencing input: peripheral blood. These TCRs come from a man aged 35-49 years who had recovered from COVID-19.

CDR3: CASSLAAGGGYEQYF. In DNA, the CDR3 is TGTGCCAGCAGCTTAGCCGCAGGGGGCGGGTACGAGCAGTACTTC. This chain joins TRBV7-2 and TRBJ2-7; 8 bases line up with TRBD1. CDR1 is SGHTA, CDR2 FQGNSA, per germline. V trimming: 0 bases; J trimming: 4 bases; junction bases outside the gene matches: 5. This CDR3 comprises 15 residues.

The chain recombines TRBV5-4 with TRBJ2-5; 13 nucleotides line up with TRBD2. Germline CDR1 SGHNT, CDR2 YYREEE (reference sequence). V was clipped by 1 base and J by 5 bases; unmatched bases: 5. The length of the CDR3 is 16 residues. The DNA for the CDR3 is TGTGCCAGCAGCTTGCCGACTAGCGGGGGGTACGAGACCCAGTACTTC. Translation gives CASSLPTSGGYETQYF. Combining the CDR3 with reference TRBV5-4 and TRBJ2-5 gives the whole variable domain ETGVTQSPTHLIKTRGQQVTLRCSSQSGHNTVSWYQQALGQGPQFIFQYYREEENGRGNFPPRFSGLQFPNYSSELNVNALELDDSALYLCASSLPTSGGYETQYFGPGTRLLVL.

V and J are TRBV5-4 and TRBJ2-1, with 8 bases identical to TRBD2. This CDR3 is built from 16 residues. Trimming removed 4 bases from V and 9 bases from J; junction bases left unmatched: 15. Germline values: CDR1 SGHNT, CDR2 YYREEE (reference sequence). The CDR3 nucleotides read TGTGCCAGCAGCATGGGGGGACCCGGACTAGCTTTTGAGCAGTTCTTC. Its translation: CASSMGGPGLAFEQFF.

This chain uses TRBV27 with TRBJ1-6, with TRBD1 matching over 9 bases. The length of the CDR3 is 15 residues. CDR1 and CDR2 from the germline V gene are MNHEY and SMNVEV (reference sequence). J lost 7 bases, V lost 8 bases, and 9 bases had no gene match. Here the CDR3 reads CASSWDRAGNSPLHF. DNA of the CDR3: TGTGCCAGCTCCTGGGACAGGGCGGGAAATTCACCCCTCCACTTT.

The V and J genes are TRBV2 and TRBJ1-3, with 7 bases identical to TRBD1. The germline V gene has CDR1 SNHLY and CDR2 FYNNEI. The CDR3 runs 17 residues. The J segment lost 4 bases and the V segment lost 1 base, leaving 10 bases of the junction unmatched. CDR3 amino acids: CASSEVAGTVLGNTIYF. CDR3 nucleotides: TGTGCCAGCAGTGAAGTAGCCGGGACAGTTTTAGGAAACACCATATATTTT. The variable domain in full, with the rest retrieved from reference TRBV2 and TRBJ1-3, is EPEVTQTPSHQVTQMGQEVILRCVPISNHLYFYWYRQILGQKVEFLVSFYNNEISEKSEIFDDQFSVERPDGSNFTLKIRSTKLEDSAMYFCASSEVAGTVLGNTIYFGEGSWLTVV.

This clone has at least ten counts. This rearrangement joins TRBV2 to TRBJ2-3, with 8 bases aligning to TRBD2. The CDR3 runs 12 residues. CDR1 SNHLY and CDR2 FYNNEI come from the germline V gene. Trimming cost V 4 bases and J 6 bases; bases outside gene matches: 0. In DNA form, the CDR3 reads TGTGCCAGCAGTGCGGGGGGGGATACGCAGTATTTT. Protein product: CASSAGGDTQYF.

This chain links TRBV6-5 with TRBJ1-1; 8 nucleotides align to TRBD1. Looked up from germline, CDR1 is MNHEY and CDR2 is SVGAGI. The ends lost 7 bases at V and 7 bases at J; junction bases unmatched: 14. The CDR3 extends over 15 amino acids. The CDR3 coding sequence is TGTGCCAGCATCACAGGGCAGGGGGCGCGTGGTGAAGCTTTCTTT. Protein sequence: CASITGQGARGEAFF.

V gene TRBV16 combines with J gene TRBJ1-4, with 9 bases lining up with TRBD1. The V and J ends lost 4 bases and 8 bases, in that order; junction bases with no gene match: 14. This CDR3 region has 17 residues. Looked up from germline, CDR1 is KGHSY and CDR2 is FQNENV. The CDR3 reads CASSPVPGQGRGEKLFF. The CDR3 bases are TGTGCCAGCAGCCCTGTCCCGGGACAGGGTCGGGGAGAAAAACTGTTTTTT.

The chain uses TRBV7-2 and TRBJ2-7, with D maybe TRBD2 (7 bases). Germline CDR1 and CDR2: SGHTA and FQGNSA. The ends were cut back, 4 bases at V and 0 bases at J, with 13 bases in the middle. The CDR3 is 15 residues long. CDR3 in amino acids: CASSSVGGLSYEQYF. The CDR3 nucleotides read TGTGCCAGCAGCTCGGTGGGGGGGCTCTCCTACGAGCAGTACTTC.

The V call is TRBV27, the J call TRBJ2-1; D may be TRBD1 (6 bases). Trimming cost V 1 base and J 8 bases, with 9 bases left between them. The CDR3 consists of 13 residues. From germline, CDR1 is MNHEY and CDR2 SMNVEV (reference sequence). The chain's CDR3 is CASSLFRGHEQFF. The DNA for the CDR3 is TGTGCCAGCAGTTTATTCAGGGGTCATGAGCAGTTCTTC.

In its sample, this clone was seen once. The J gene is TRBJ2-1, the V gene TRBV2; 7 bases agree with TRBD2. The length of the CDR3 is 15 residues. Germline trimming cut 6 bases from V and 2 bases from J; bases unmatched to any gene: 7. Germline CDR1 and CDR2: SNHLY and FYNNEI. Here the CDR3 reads CASSLSGATYNEQFF. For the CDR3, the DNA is TGTGCCAGCAGCCTCAGCGGGGCAACCTACAATGAGCAGTTCTTC.

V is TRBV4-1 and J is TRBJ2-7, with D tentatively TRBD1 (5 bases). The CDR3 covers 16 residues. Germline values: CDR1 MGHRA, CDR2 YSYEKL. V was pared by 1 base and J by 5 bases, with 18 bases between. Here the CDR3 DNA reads TGCGCCAGCAGCCAAGGCTTTGCTAAAGGGGCCAACGAGCAGTACTTC. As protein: CASSQGFAKGANEQYF.

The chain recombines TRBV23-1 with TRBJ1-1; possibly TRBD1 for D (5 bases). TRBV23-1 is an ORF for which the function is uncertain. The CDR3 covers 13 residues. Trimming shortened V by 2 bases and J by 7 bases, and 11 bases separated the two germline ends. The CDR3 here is CASSQNAGDEAFF. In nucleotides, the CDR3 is TGCGCCAGCAGTCAAAATGCGGGGGATGAAGCTTTCTTT.

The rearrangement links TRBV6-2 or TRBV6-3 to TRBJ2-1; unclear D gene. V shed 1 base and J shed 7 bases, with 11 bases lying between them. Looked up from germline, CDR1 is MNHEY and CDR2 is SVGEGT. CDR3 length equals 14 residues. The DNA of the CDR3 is TGTGCCAGCAGTTACTTCGGCAGGATAAATGAGCAGTTCTTC. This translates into CASSYFGRINEQFF.

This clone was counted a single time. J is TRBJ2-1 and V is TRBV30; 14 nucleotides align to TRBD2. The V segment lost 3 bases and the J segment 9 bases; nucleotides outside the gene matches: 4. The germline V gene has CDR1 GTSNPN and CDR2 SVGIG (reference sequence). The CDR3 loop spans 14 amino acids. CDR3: CAWRGLAGVSEQFF. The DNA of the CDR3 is TGTGCCTGGAGGGGACTAGCGGGAGTCAGTGAGCAGTTCTTC.

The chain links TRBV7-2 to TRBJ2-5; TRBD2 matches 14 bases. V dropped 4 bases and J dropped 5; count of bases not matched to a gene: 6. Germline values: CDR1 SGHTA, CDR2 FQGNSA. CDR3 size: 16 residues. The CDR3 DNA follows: TGTGCCAGCAGCTCTAGACTAGCGGGAGGGGTGGAGACCCAGTACTTC. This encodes CASSSRLAGGVETQYF.

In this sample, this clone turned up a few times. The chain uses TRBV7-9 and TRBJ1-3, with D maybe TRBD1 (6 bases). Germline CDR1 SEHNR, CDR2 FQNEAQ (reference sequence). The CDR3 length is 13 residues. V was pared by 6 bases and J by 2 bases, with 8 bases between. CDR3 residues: CASRWDTGNTIYF. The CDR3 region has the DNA TGTGCCAGCAGGTGGGACACTGGAAACACCATATATTTT.

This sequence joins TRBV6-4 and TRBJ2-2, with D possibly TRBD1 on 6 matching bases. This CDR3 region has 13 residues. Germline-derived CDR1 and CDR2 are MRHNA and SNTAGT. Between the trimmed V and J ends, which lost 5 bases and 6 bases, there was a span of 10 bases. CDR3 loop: CASSSEGAGELFF. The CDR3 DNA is TGTGCCAGCAGTAGCGAGGGGGCCGGGGAGCTGTTTTTT.

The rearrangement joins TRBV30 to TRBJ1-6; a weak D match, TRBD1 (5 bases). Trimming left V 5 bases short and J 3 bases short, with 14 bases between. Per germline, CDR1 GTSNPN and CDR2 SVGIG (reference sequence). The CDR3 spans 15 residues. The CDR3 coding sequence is TGTGCCTGGGGGGCAGTCAGGTACTATAATTCACCCCTCCACTTT. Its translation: CAWGAVRYYNSPLHF.

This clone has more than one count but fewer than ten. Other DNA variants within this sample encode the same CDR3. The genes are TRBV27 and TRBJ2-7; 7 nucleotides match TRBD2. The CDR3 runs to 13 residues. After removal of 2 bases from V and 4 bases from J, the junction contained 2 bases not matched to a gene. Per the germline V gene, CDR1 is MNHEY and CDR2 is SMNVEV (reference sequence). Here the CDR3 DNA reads TGTGCCAGCAGTTTAGTCGGGGGGTACGAGCAGTACTTC. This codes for CASSLVGGYEQYF.